A selection of T cell receptor beta chains follows, all from one sample in a study of breast tumors, draining lymph nodes, adjacent tissues. One entry per CDR3 protein results from TCRdb running MiXCR on the multiplex PCR reads. The data hold about 9,600 distinct CDR3 sequences, with roughly 46% observed a single time. Sequencing used tumor-adjacent breast tissue. These receptors were obtained from a female donor with breast cancer. Some clones in this sample may be carry-over from other donors' samples. CDR3s include the opening cysteine and the closing phenylalanine or tryptophan. The D gene is left open where the match is weak. Not all rows give a size; the values are once, few, many and, for expanded clones, a class.

medium-sized	TRBV5-1	13	TRBJ1-5	.	TGCGCCAGCAGCTTGGCCCGGGGTCAGCCCCAGCATTTT	CASSLARGQPQHF
.	TRBV4-2	13	TRBJ2-2	TRBD1	TGTGCCAGCAGCCAAGGACAGGGAGGGGAGCTGTTTTTT	CASSQGQGGELFF
.	TRBV2	15	TRBJ2-5	TRBD2	TGTGCCAGCAGCGGGGCTAGCGGAGGCCAAGAGACCCAGTACTTC	CASSGASGGQETQYF
many	TRBV20-1	18	TRBJ2-1	TRBD2	TGCAGTGCCACCACAAGGGGAGTAGCGGGAGTGAGATACAATGAGCAGTTCTTC	CSATTRGVAGVRYNEQFF
.	TRBV12-3/TRBV12-4	17	TRBJ1-6	TRBD1	TGTGCCAGCAGTTTAGGGTGGGGACAGGGCGAAAATTCACCCCTCCACTTT	CASSLGWGQGENSPLHF
many	TRBV5-1	15	TRBJ2-3	TRBD2	TGCGCCAGCAGCTTGACTAGCGGGAGACAAGATACGCAGTATTTT	CASSLTSGRQDTQYF
.	TRBV28	15	TRBJ1-2	.	TGTGCCAGTCAACCCCGGCCCCGGGGCGCGATTGGCTACGCCTTC	CASQPRPRGAIGYAF
many	TRBV6-1	14	TRBJ2-3	TRBD2	TGTGCCAGCAGAGAATGGACTAGCGGGGGCAGGCAGTATTTT	CASREWTSGGRQYF
.	TRBV15	15	TRBJ2-7	.	TGTGCCACCAGCAGAGGTGCGAATCCTTACCACGAGCAGTACTTC	CATSRGANPYHEQYF
many	TRBV27	16	TRBJ2-4	.	TGTGCCAGCAGTTTTTACGGGGCAGGGACATCTGACATTCAGTACTTC	CASSFYGAGTSDIQYF
many	TRBV4-1	16	TRBJ1-4	.	TGCGCCAGCAGCCAAGGGGCTTGGGGTTCTAATGAAAAACTGTTTTTT	CASSQGAWGSNEKLFF
.	TRBV6-2/TRBV6-3	14	TRBJ1-1	.	TGTGCCAGCAGAGCCACAGAAAAAGGGCCTGAAGCTTTCTTT	CASRATEKGPEAFF
medium-sized	TRBV12-5	18	TRBJ2-3	.	TGTGCTAGTGGTTTGGTACTTGGTGGGGCGGCTACGACAGATACGCAGTATTTT	CASGLVLGGAATTDTQYF
many	TRBV7-9	18	TRBJ2-3	TRBD1	TGTGCCAGCAGTCCTTACCCACGGACAGGACCACGGCGCCATACGCAGTATTTT	CASSPYPRTGPRRHTQYF
many	TRBV27	13	TRBJ2-7	.	TGTGCCAGCAGTTCTGGGGGGCCTTACGAGCAGTACTTC	CASSSGGPYEQYF
many	TRBV27	15	TRBJ2-7	TRBD2	TGTGCCAGCCTCAGGCTGGGGGGGGGTACCTACGAGCAGTACTTC	CASLRLGGGTYEQYF
many	TRBV9	15	TRBJ2-3	TRBD2	TGTGCCAGCAGCTCCGGGGGGTCTTACACAGATACGCAGTATTTT	CASSSGGSYTDTQYF
many	TRBV6-1	15	TRBJ2-3	.	TGTGCCAGCAGTGAACTCATTGACCGGATACATACGCAGTATTTT	CASSELIDRIHTQYF
.	TRBV5-4	17	TRBJ2-1	.	TGTGCCAGCAGCTTGGAGTTTTCAGGGCCAGCCGATCAGAGGCAGTTCTTC	CASSLEFSGPADQRQFF
many	TRBV12-3/TRBV12-4	17	TRBJ2-5	TRBD2	TGTGCCAGCAGTAACCAGGGACTAGCGGGAGTTAGAGAGACCCAGTACTTC	CASSNQGLAGVRETQYF
.	TRBV19	15	TRBJ2-7	TRBD1	TGTGCCAGTAGTACGGGACAGGAGTTCTCCTACGAGCAGTACTTC	CASSTGQEFSYEQYF
many	TRBV2	14	TRBJ1-5	.	TGTGCCAGCGGGGGGATGGGGGCGCGGCAGCCCCAGCATTTT	CASGGMGARQPQHF
many	TRBV11-2	14	TRBJ2-1	TRBD1	TGTGCCAGCAGCAAAACCGGGACAGACAATGAGCAGTTCTTC	CASSKTGTDNEQFF
.	TRBV7-3	14	TRBJ2-3	.	TGTGCCAGCAGCTTAAGGCGGGACACAGATACGCAGTATTTT	CASSLRRDTDTQYF
.	TRBV7-9	14	TRBJ2-2	.	TGTGCCAGCAGCTTTAGCCGGTACACCGGGGAGCTGTTTTTT	CASSFSRYTGELFF
many	TRBV5-8	14	TRBJ2-4	.	TGTGCCAGCAGCTTGAGTAACAGCAAAAACATTCAGTACTTC	CASSLSNSKNIQYF
medium-sized	TRBV5-8	14	TRBJ2-7	.	TGTGCCAGCAGCTCGGACGCGGACCCCTACGAGCAGTACTTC	CASSSDADPYEQYF
once	TRBV7-9	12	TRBJ2-7	TRBD2	TGTGCCAGCAGCCCGGGGGGGTTCGAGCAGTACTTC	CASSPGGFEQYF
many	TRBV20-1	15	TRBJ2-1	TRBD2	TGCAGTGCCGGCCTTAGCGGGAGAGATTCCAATGAGCAGTTCTTC	CSAGLSGRDSNEQFF
.	TRBV2	16	TRBJ2-7	TRBD2	TGTGCCAGCAGTGAAGAGGCTAGCGGGAGGAAATACGAGCAGTACTTC	CASSEEASGRKYEQYF
.	TRBV20-1	14	TRBJ2-7	TRBD2	TGCAGGGGGATGGCGCGGGGGGCCTCCTACGAGCAGTACTTC	CRGMARGASYEQYF
medium-sized	TRBV5-1	14	TRBJ1-6	TRBD1	TGCGCCAGCAGGTTCTCACAGGGGACGTCACCCCTCCACTTT	CASRFSQGTSPLHF
many	TRBV6-1	17	TRBJ1-2	.	TGTGCCAGCCCTGAATTAGTAGGGAGGGGGGGAAACTATGGCTACACCTTC	CASPELVGRGGNYGYTF
.	TRBV30	11	TRBJ1-2	.	TGTGCCTGGAGTGTATCCCTTGGCTACACCTTC	CAWSVSLGYTF
.	TRBV19	16	TRBJ2-5	TRBD1	TGTGCCAGTAGTATGCTGCCGGGACAGGGGGCCGAGACCCAGTACTTC	CASSMLPGQGAETQYF
.	TRBV25-1	18	TRBJ2-3	TRBD2	TGCGCCAGCAGTGGACGGACTAGCGGGAGCTTTGTAGCAGATACGCAGTATTTT	CASSGRTSGSFVADTQYF
medium-sized	TRBV20-1	16	TRBJ2-5	TRBD2	TGCAGTGCTCGAACTAGCGGGAGGGCCTTGGGGGAGACCCAGTACTTC	CSARTSGRALGETQYF
.	TRBV20-1	16	TRBJ2-7	TRBD1	TGCAGTGCCATTCCCGGGACAGATAGTCGGACCTACGAGCAGTACTTC	CSAIPGTDSRTYEQYF
.	TRBV20-1	11	TRBJ2-7	TRBD1	TGCAGTGCTAGGACAGGGTCCGAGCAGTACTTC	CSARTGSEQYF
medium-sized	TRBV10-2	14	TRBJ1-2	TRBD1	TGCGCCAGCACCCTTAACAGGGGAGGCTATGGCTACACCTTC	CASTLNRGGYGYTF
.	TRBV30	12	TRBJ1-2	.	TGTGCCTGGAGTACGGGGGACACTGGCTACACCTTC	CAWSTGDTGYTF
.	TRBV20-1	17	TRBJ1-5	.	TGCAGTGCTAACTCCCCAGGCTCCACATCCGAAATACAGCCCCAGCATTTT	CSANSPGSTSEIQPQHF
.	TRBV5-1	14	TRBJ2-1	TRBD2	TGCGCCAGCAGCTTGGAAGGGCGGGAGGATGAGCAGTTCTTC	CASSLEGREDEQFF
.	TRBV28	18	TRBJ1-5	TRBD1	TGTGCCAGCAGTTCCTTACCTAGACAGGGGCTTTTCGAACAGCCCCAGCATTTT	CASSSLPRQGLFEQPQHF
medium-sized	TRBV7-9	14	TRBJ2-7	TRBD1	TGTGCCAGCAGCTCACAGGGGGCGTTCTACGAGCAGTACTTC	CASSSQGAFYEQYF
many	TRBV6-2/TRBV6-3	14	TRBJ2-5	.	TGTGCCAGCAGACCCGGGGCAGGTAGAGAGACCCAGTACTTC	CASRPGAGRETQYF
many	TRBV7-9	15	TRBJ2-3	.	TGTGCCAGCAGCCTCATCGGAACTAGCACAGATACGCAGTATTTT	CASSLIGTSTDTQYF
.	TRBV20-1	13	TRBJ1-1	.	TGCAGTGCTCCTAAAGGGGGTTCGGCTGAAGCTTTCTTT	CSAPKGGSAEAFF
.	TRBV30	12	TRBJ2-3	.	TGTGCCTGGAGTGTGGGCACAGATACGCAGTATTTT	CAWSVGTDTQYF